This TCR beta chain is drawn from a study of cytomegalovirus exposure and HLA in healthy donors. With 60 Vbeta and 13 Jbeta primers, the PCR was carried out. Assay used: immunoSEQ multiplex PCR; TCRdb lists only in-frame clones, some missing. The table includes more than 90,000 clones, approximately 70% detected once. Donors likely had unrecorded immune exposures despite being nominally healthy when sampled. In this sample, this clone turned up a few times. Germline V gene lookup returns CDR1 SGHRS and CDR2 YFSETQ. The length of the CDR3 is 14 residues. The V segment lost 0 bases and the J segment 7 bases; nucleotides outside the gene matches: 3.

This clonotype was sampled from a woman aged 25 to 39 in good health and CMV-seronegative. The specimen sequenced was PBMCs. This chain links TRBV5-1 with TRBJ2-1, with 8 bases lining up with TRBD2. The CDR3 coding sequence is TGCGCCAGCAGCTTGGAGCGGGAGTTGAATGAGCAGTTCTTC. This codes for CASSLERELNEQFF.